These T cell receptor beta chains were read from a single sample in a study of human T cells and chemical hapten exposure. TCRdb re-derived calls from the RACE reads in MiXCR, one entry per CDR3 protein. This sample has a few hundred thousand distinct CDR3 sequences; approximately 8.4% occur once, and the top ten carry 2.3%. Sample: whole blood, taken in connection with sensitization to the hapten diphenylcyclopropenone (DPC). The receptors were gathered from a woman in her thirties or forties with alopecia areata. Some clones in this sample may be carry-over from other donors' samples. CDR3s include the opening cysteine and the closing phenylalanine or tryptophan.

v_call: TRBV3-1; j_call: TRBJ2-3; cdr3_aa: CASSESGEADTQYF
v_call: TRBV28; j_call: TRBJ1-4; cdr3_aa: CASSTGLDEKLFF
v_call: TRBV6-5; j_call: TRBJ2-5; cdr3_aa: CASSYSGRQETQYF
v_call: TRBV7-2; j_call: TRBJ1-1; cdr3_aa: CASTPHGKQGEAFF
v_call: TRBV18; j_call: TRBJ2-7; cdr3_aa: CASSRDRGNEQYF
v_call: TRBV5-6; j_call: TRBJ2-1; cdr3_aa: CASSLIGNNEQFF
v_call: TRBV28; j_call: TRBJ2-6; cdr3_aa: CASVVAGTLSGANVLTF
v_call: TRBV11-2; j_call: TRBJ1-2; cdr3_aa: CASSPRAGRYGYTF
v_call: TRBV20-1; j_call: TRBJ2-4; cdr3_aa: CSASPGTKNIQYF
v_call: TRBV7-2; j_call: TRBJ2-3; cdr3_aa: CASSFPRNTQYF
v_call: TRBV12-3/TRBV12-4; j_call: TRBJ2-1; cdr3_aa: CASSLGPLGLMREQFF
v_call: TRBV4-3; j_call: TRBJ2-5; cdr3_aa: CASSQTTSGQETQYF
v_call: TRBV2; j_call: TRBJ1-4; cdr3_aa: CASRVDRGANEKLFF
v_call: TRBV2; j_call: TRBJ2-1; cdr3_aa: CASSERLAGLGFEQFF
v_call: TRBV10-3; j_call: TRBJ1-2; cdr3_aa: CAISESWDRENYGYTF
v_call: TRBV28; j_call: TRBJ1-2; cdr3_aa: CASSPYGTGKNGYTF
v_call: TRBV7-9; j_call: TRBJ1-2; cdr3_aa: CASTMENYGYTF
v_call: TRBV7-9; j_call: TRBJ2-1; cdr3_aa: CASSPAGAGEQFF
v_call: TRBV7-8; j_call: TRBJ1-5; cdr3_aa: CASSLGTVTQPQHF
v_call: TRBV6-2/TRBV6-3; j_call: TRBJ1-1; cdr3_aa: CASSYLFGTEAFF
v_call: TRBV12-3/TRBV12-4; j_call: TRBJ1-1; cdr3_aa: CASSFWGLRMNTEAFF
v_call: TRBV7-2; j_call: TRBJ2-7; cdr3_aa: CASSRGGSGSPSEQYF
v_call: TRBV4-3; j_call: TRBJ2-7; cdr3_aa: CASSQGWGVNEQYF
v_call: TRBV18; j_call: TRBJ1-1; cdr3_aa: CASSPPSLNTEAFF
v_call: TRBV6-2/TRBV6-3; j_call: TRBJ1-5; cdr3_aa: CASGEANQPQHF
v_call: TRBV12-3/TRBV12-4; j_call: TRBJ1-2; cdr3_aa: CATTDRTARNYGYTF
v_call: TRBV29-1; j_call: TRBJ2-3; cdr3_aa: CSVEDRGPDTQYF
v_call: TRBV29-1; j_call: TRBJ2-5; cdr3_aa: CSVDGGQETQYF
v_call: TRBV20-1; j_call: TRBJ2-2; cdr3_aa: CSASPTGSHTGELFF
v_call: TRBV6-2/TRBV6-3; j_call: TRBJ2-3; cdr3_aa: CASSSQGDTQYF